This TCR beta chain was sequenced for a study of blood T cell repertoires in COVID-19 (TCRdb year 2020). Looking at the study overall: Samples covering the acute and convalescent phases of COVID-19 were provided by collaborators in the United States, Italy and Spain. The material from the prospective study consisted of cDNA or gDNA derived from T cells, B-cell-depleted T cells, or PBMCs. Subjects who had been exposed to COVID-19, were actively infected with it, or had recovered from it provided the deeply sampled blood TCRbeta repertoires that made up the dataset. The repertoires were released in a freely available public database meant as a resource for research on the immune response to SARS-CoV-2. Samples came from the ongoing ImmuneRACE study (first 160 participants) plus 1,254 subjects from 6 global collaborators. A de-identified subject ID, COVID-19 status, age in years and sex were almost always included in the sample metadata. Where HLA class I and class II types were available, the types were taken from metadata supplied by the sample provider, not from assay-based typing.

TCRbeta CDR3 regions were amplified from genomic DNA using the immunoSEQ Assay, a bias-controlled multiplex PCR. On the study's bioinformatics: Within the assay, amplification of reference gene primers was used to estimate how many nucleated cells each sample contained. Sequence reads were collapsed and filtered to measure the absolute abundance of every unique TCRbeta CDR3 rearrangement. Productive Simpson clonality was computed per sample as the square root of Simpson's diversity index over productive rearrangements. Here the immuneACCESS table is served through TCRdb, limited to in-frame sequences with V and J called. Missing clones are a known gap in these copies; in checked studies unresolved V genes cover under half, and the rest lacks a known reason. V and J calls and clone size come straight from that table; D and trimming were deduced from the DNA. The sample data list 54,000 or so clones, and around 86% of these were observed just once. Of the sample, approximately 3.5% is held by the ten largest clones.

Beyond this particular receptor, the publication reports: How much clinical and demographic metadata was included differed by source and by participant, and the metadata was provided uncurated.

The collaborating institutions used their own protocols to collect whole blood in K2EDTA tubes. For TCRbeta analysis, collaborator samples were shipped as frozen whole blood, as isolated PBMCs, or as DNA extracted from either sample type. With respect to this clone: What antigen it recognizes has not been identified. Base qualities are not recorded, but no much larger clone differs from it by a single base.

The CDR3 holds 14 amino acids from the cysteine to the phenylalanine. The entry retains the CDR3 DNA only, 42 bases that are in frame from base 1. V is shortened by 2 bases, J by 3 bases, and the region joining them spans 8 bases. The germline V gene (reference sequence) supplies CDR1 MNHNY and CDR2 SVGAGI. Here the chain combines TRBV6-6 and TRBJ1-5; a weak D assignment points to TRBD1 (5 bases agree). Sequencing was done on a sample of peripheral blood. The sequence was collected from an elderly woman with acute or convalescent COVID-19. The DNA sequence is as follows: TGTGCCAGCAGTTACGACAGCTCCAATCAGCCCCAGCATTTT. This encodes CASSYDSSNQPQHF.